These 12 T cell receptor beta chains came from one sample sequenced in a study of cytomegalovirus exposure and HLA in healthy donors. Sequenced by immunoSEQ multiplex PCR; TCRdb stores in-frame clones only, minus some. The sample has around 150,000 clones; 84% are singletons. The sequenced material came from PBMCs. The receptors derive from a man under 40 in good health and CMV-seropositive.

The chain links TRBV30 to TRBJ1-4, with 8 bases lining up with TRBD1. The germline V gene has CDR1 GTSNPN and CDR2 SVGIG (reference sequence). The CDR3 sequence is 15 residues long. V shed 5 bases and J 10 bases; nucleotides not matched to a gene: 15. This CDR3 reads CAWGPRTGTGGKLFF. The CDR3 bases are TGTGCCTGGGGTCCAAGGACCGGGACAGGAGGAAAACTGTTTTTT.

This chain joins TRBV29-1 and TRBJ2-2; TRBD1 agrees at 8 bases. The germline V gene has CDR1 SQVTM and CDR2 ANQGSEA. The CDR3 is 12 amino acids. Trimming took 6 bases from V and 6 from J; bases not matched to a gene: 3. The CDR3 here is CSVGQVAGELFF. The CDR3, as DNA: TGCAGCGTGGGACAGGTGGCCGGGGAGCTGTTTTTT.

The CDR3 DNA is TGTGCCAGCAGCTTAAAAGGTCCGGGACATCGGGCCCAGGACGCTTTCTTT. Encoded protein: CASSLKGPGHRAQDAFF. This chain connects TRBV7-3 to TRBJ1-1, with D possibly TRBD1 on 6 matching bases. V was trimmed by 1 base and J by 11 bases, leaving 26 bases between them. The germline V gene has CDR1 SGHTA and CDR2 FQGTGA. This CDR3 has 17 residues.

The chain carries TRBV29-1 and TRBJ1-2; tentative D call: TRBD1 (5 bases). Germline assignment: CDR1 SQVTM and CDR2 ANQGSEA. This CDR3 contains 12 residues. Trimming shortened V by 1 base and J by 5 bases, and 8 bases separated the two germline ends. The DNA of the CDR3 is TGCAGCGTTGAAGGACAGATATATGGCTACACCTTC. Translating gives CSVEGQIYGYTF.

This chain uses TRBV11-2 with TRBJ2-5; 7 bases are shared with TRBD2. After removal of 3 bases from V and 5 bases from J, the junction contained 6 bases not matched to a gene. This CDR3 spans 14 amino acids. The germline gives CDR1 SGHAT, CDR2 FQNNGV. CDR3 amino acids: CASSLRWGGETQYF. CDR3 coding DNA: TGTGCCAGCAGCTTGAGGTGGGGGGGGGAGACCCAGTACTTC.

V and J are TRBV10-3 and TRBJ2-7; 8 positions agree with TRBD2. Germline-derived CDR1 and CDR2 are ENHRY and SYGVKD. This CDR3 is built from 14 residues. J gave up 2 bases and V 6 bases, and 6 bases lay outside the gene matches. The CDR3 DNA reads as TGTGCCATCAGCCAGGACGGGGGGGCCTACGAGCAGTACTTC. This encodes CAISQDGGAYEQYF.

V and J are TRBV21-1 and TRBJ2-3; TRBD2, the table's D call, was not compared with the DNA. TRBV21-1 represents a pseudogene. The CDR3 contains 14 residues. The CDR3 sequence: CASSKASGTDTQYF. The CDR3 nucleotides are TGTGCCAGCAGCAAAGCGTCGGGCACAGATACGCAGTATTTT.

The chain links TRBV10-3 to TRBJ1-3; unclear D gene. Germline lookup yields CDR1 ENHRY and CDR2 SYGVKD. The CDR3 covers 11 residues. V lost 6 bases and J 9 bases, leaving 9 bases between the germline ends. This chain's CDR3 is CAIRLDGTIYF. The CDR3 nucleotides are TGTGCCATCAGGCTAGACGGCACCATATATTTT.

The rearrangement joins TRBV19 to TRBJ1-2; 8 positions agree with TRBD1. With 5 bases clipped from V and 0 bases from J, the junction kept 5 bases outside the gene matches. The CDR3 totals 15 residues. In germline, CDR1 is LNHDA, CDR2 SQIVND (reference sequence). The CDR3 here is CASSPGTGANYGYTF. CDR3 DNA: TGTGCCAGTAGTCCCGGGACAGGCGCTAACTATGGCTACACCTTC. Filled out from reference TRBV19 and TRBJ1-2, the complete variable domain reads DGGITQSPKYLFRKEGQNVTLSCEQNLNHDAMYWYRQDPGQGLRLIYYSQIVNDFQKGDIAEGYSVSREKKESFPLTVTSAQKNPTAFYLCASSPGTGANYGYTFGSGTRLTVV.

The chain uses TRBV27 and TRBJ2-3, with 14 bases matching TRBD2. The CDR3 extends over 17 amino acids. V shed 6 bases, J shed 4 bases, and the junction held 9 bases outside the gene matches. Looked up from germline, CDR1 is MNHEY and CDR2 is SMNVEV (reference sequence). CDR3 region: CASSTPMTSGGADTQYF. CDR3 nucleotide sequence: TGTGCCAGCAGCACCCCCATGACTAGCGGGGGGGCAGATACGCAGTATTTT.

This clone has a handful of counts. The chain has TRBV15 and TRBJ2-7; 9 bases match TRBD2. The V segment lost 0 bases and the J segment 5 bases; nucleotides outside the gene matches: 5. There are 15 residues in the CDR3. The germline V gene encodes CDR1 LNHNV and CDR2 YYDKDF (reference sequence). The CDR3 sequence is CATSRDIAGENEQYF. The CDR3, as DNA: TGTGCCACCAGCAGAGACATAGCGGGAGAGAACGAGCAGTACTTC.

In this sample, this clone turned up once. This sequence joins TRBV28 and TRBJ2-6, with 8 bases that match TRBD1. V trimming: 5 bases; J trimming: 4 bases; junction bases outside the gene matches: 13. The CDR3 is made up of 18 amino acids. Germline CDR1 and CDR2: MDHEN and SYDVKM. DNA for the CDR3: TGTGCCAGCAGTAGCCAACAGGGGGTACCTCTCGGGGCCAACGTCCTGACTTTC. The encoded protein is CASSSQQGVPLGANVLTF.